This entry concerns a single T cell receptor (beta chain). Its target antigen remains unknown. No qualities accompany the bases; no much larger clone lies one base away. The sample comes from a study of T cell responses to AZD1222 COVID-19 vaccine (dated by TCRdb to about 2021). Describing the broader study: A total of just over 230 trial participants underwent TCR sequencing, of whom some 200 had received two doses of AZD1222 and around 25 had received two doses of the MenACWY control vaccine. Trial participants were enrolled by age into 18-55, 56-69 and 70-plus year subgroups, with roughly 160, 29 and 62 TCR-sequenced participants respectively.

The CDR3 regions of human TCRbeta chains were analyzed by immunosequencing. On the study's bioinformatics: TCRs in the repertoires were compared against a reference library of SARS-CoV-2-specific TCRs that had been generated with the MIRA antigen-specificity platform. Breadth was defined as the fraction of unique TCRs that were SARS-CoV-2-associated. Depth was defined as the fraction of total T cells that were SARS-CoV-2-associated. Using the MIRA data, each spike-specific TCR was mapped to the spike region that the TCR reacts to and placed in a CD4 or CD8 class. Log10-transformed breadth and depth values were compared by one-way ANOVA with Sidak's multiple comparisons tests. TCRdb limited this immuneACCESS table to in-frame rearrangements with V and J called. A share of clones is missing; checked studies link under half to unresolved V genes, and the rest is unexplained. The DNA was the basis for D and trimming; V, J and clone size are from that table. The sample has about 180,000 clones on record, around 90% of them singletons. The top ten clonotypes cover 1.5% to 2% of the sample.

General conclusions and limits of the study: Most participants were white British and females outnumbered males, and the authors suggested that clonal diversity may have been underestimated. Vaccine-associated CD4 TCRs spanned the whole spike protein, with dominant responses in regions 160-218 and 743-854. In the small 56-69-year group, the increase in depth fell short of significance, most likely because of low power. Nearly half of unique spike-specific TCRs reportedly recognized epitopes outside regions mutated in the B.1.351 and B.1.1.7 variants. After two AZD1222 doses, both the breadth and the depth of spike-specific TCRs were significantly higher than at day 0 and than in MenACWY recipients. Conclusions about previously exposed vaccinees were limited because only a handful of AZD1222 recipients were SARS-CoV-2 seropositive at baseline. Because no day 14 peak-response samples were available, repertoires were characterized only after the peak T cell response.

The CDR3 spans 12 residues, from the cysteine through the phenylalanine. CDR3 DNA is the only sequence kept; it has 36 bases, read in frame from the first base. V is reduced by 12 bases and J by 4 bases, leaving a spacing of 14 bases between them. CDR1 is given as KGHDR and CDR2 as SFDVKD, both from the germline V gene. In the paper's terms, the time point label means: about 28 days (+/-7) after the second vaccine dose. AZD1222 recipients whose second dose came at about 4 weeks and those whose second dose came at about 12 weeks were combined into one group, since spike-specific TCR depth and breadth did not differ between the two schedules. The vaccinee samples were drawn from two UK trials, COV001 and COV002, one of which was a single-blind randomized controlled phase 2/3 trial testing AZD1222 (ChAdOx1 nCoV-19) in healthy adults. For TCRbeta chain sequencing, PBMC samples were collected from trial participants at day 0 and at day 28 after the second dose.

This TCR was sampled from an adult who received the AZD1222 COVID-19 vaccine. Rearrangement joined TRBV24-1 to TRBJ1-1; the D gene identity is not certain. The sample in question was peripheral blood, obtained 28 days after the second AZD1222 dose. The CDR3 amino acid sequence is: CAPSLSGTEAFF. The bases read TGTGCCCCCTCCCTCTCGGGCACTGAAGCTTTCTTT.